What follows are 20 T cell receptor beta chains derived from one specimen sequenced in a study of response to subunit inactivated influenza vaccine. Via MiXCR, TCRdb re-called the RT-PCR reads, giving one row per CDR3 protein. In the table there are hundreds of thousands of distinct CDR3 sequences, around 11% of which are singletons. The data were also submitted as part of a second study, on T cells expressing NK-cell markers. That work adds: UMI-tagged 5'RACE template switching yielded the TCR beta cDNA.

The source material was PBMCs from blood, sampled on the day of vaccination. The receptors derive from a man aged 50-59 years who received an inactivated influenza vaccine.

There are a few counts of this clonotype. The J gene is TRBJ2-1, the V gene TRBV18; TRBD1 might be the D (5 bases). Trimming removed 3 bases at V and 0 bases at J, with 12 bases between. The CDR3 totals 16 residues. Germline CDR1 reads KGHSH; CDR2 reads LQKENI. CDR3 sequence (DNA): TGTGCCAGCTCACCGAAACAGGTGGACTCCTACAATGAGCAGTTCTTC. It is translated as CASSPKQVDSYNEQFF.

This clonotype was counted at least ten times. The rearrangement links TRBV7-2 to TRBJ2-5, with 12 bases matching TRBD2. The germline V gene has CDR1 SGHTA and CDR2 FQGNSA. Trimming removed 3 bases from V and 1 base from J; junction bases left unmatched: 6. The CDR3 length is 17 residues. Written as DNA, the CDR3 is TGTGCCAGCAGCTTTAGGTGGACTAGCGGGGTCCAAGAGACCCAGTACTTC. Translating gives CASSFRWTSGVQETQYF.

V gene TRBV3-1 combines with J gene TRBJ2-7; 13 bases fit TRBD2. There are 20 residues in the CDR3. The ends lost 4 bases at V and 2 bases at J; junction bases unmatched: 17. Germline V gene sequence: CDR1 LGHDT, CDR2 YNNKEL (reference sequence). DNA for the CDR3: TGTGCCAGCAGCCCCGCATTGACTAGCGGGGGGCCCCCACGAACCTACGAGCAGTACTTC. Protein sequence: CASSPALTSGGPPRTYEQYF.

This clonotype was counted a few times. A read error may produce the germline difference seen at one junction end. The chain has TRBV7-2 and TRBJ2-5, with D possibly matching TRBD2 (5 bases). The length of the CDR3 is 12 residues. Per germline, CDR1 SGHTA and CDR2 FQGNSA. The CDR3, as DNA: TGTGCCAGCAGCTTAGCGATGGACTCCCCATCCTTC. It codes for CASSLAMDSPSF. The full variable domain, completed using reference TRBV7-2 and TRBJ2-5, is GAGVSQSPSNKVTEKGKDVELRCDPISGHTALYWYRQSLGQGLEFLIYFQGNSAPDKSGLPSDRFSAERTGGSVSTLTIQRTQQEDSAVYLCASSLAMDSPSFGPGTRLLVL.

This sequence joins TRBV18 and TRBJ2-5; D is possibly TRBD1 (6 bases). The germline V gene encodes CDR1 KGHSH and CDR2 LQKENI. The V gene lost 4 bases and the J gene lost 2 bases, with 14 bases spanning the gap. CDR3 length: 15 amino acids. The CDR3: CASSRKGGSQETQYF. The CDR3 DNA sequence: TGTGCCAGCTCACGGAAAGGGGGTTCGCAAGAGACCCAGTACTTC.

V and J are TRBV7-9 and TRBJ1-4; tentative D call: TRBD1 (5 bases). CDR3 size: 12 residues. Germline values: CDR1 SEHNR, CDR2 FQNEAQ (reference sequence). V lost 10 bases and J 10 bases, leaving 16 bases between the germline ends. The CDR3 sequence is CATRARPGKLFF. The CDR3 DNA sequence: TGTGCCACCAGGGCTCGTCCGGGAAAACTGTTTTTT. Using reference TRBV7-9 and TRBJ1-4 for the parts outside the CDR3, the full variable domain is DTGVSQNPRHKITKRGQNVTFRCDPISEHNRLYWYRQTLGQGPEFLTYFQNEAQLEKSRLLSDRFSAERPKGSFSTLEIQRTEQGDSAMYLCATRARPGKLFFGSGTQLSVL.

The V call is TRBV4-3, the J call TRBJ1-6; D is unresolved. This CDR3 has 15 amino acids. Germline V gives CDR1 LGHNA, CDR2 YSLEER. Between the trimmed V and J ends, which lost 1 base and 4 bases, there was a span of 8 bases. CDR3 in amino acids: CASSQVRQYNSPLHF. DNA of the CDR3: TGCGCCAGCAGCCAAGTCAGGCAGTATAATTCACCCCTCCACTTT.

In this sample, this clonotype turned up many times. The chain couples TRBV20-1 to TRBJ1-2; D remains ambiguous. This CDR3 has 13 residues. Per the germline V gene, CDR1 is DFQATT and CDR2 is SNEGSKA (reference sequence). V shed 5 bases and J shed 4 bases, with 14 bases lying between them. The CDR3 nucleotides read TGCAGTGCTTACCCCACAGCCCCCTATGGCTACACCTTC. Its translation is CSAYPTAPYGYTF.

The V gene is TRBV6-2 or TRBV6-3, the J gene TRBJ2-7; 7 nucleotides match TRBD1. From germline, CDR1 is MNHEY and CDR2 SVGEGT. The CDR3 is 17 amino acids. V gave up 4 bases and J gave up 6 bases; unmatched junction bases: 18. The CDR3 DNA reads TGTGCCAGCAGTTTGATCGGAATCGGGACAGTTCTTCGCGAGCAGTACTTC. As protein: CASSLIGIGTVLREQYF.

The rearrangement joins TRBV7-6 to TRBJ2-5, with D maybe TRBD2 (6 bases). The ends were cut back, 1 base at V and 7 bases at J, with 13 bases in the middle. The germline gives CDR1 SGHVS, CDR2 FNYEAQ. This CDR3 comprises 14 residues. In nucleotides, the CDR3 is TGTGCCAGCAGCTTAGAAGGACTGGGGGGGACCCAGTACTTC. Translating gives CASSLEGLGGTQYF.

In its sample, this clonotype was seen a few times. This chain links TRBV7-2 with TRBJ1-4, with D tentatively TRBD1 (5 bases). The CDR3 is 15 amino acids. With 2 bases removed from V and 5 bases from J, the gap between germline ends came to 12 bases. The germline CDR1 and CDR2 sequences are SGHTA and FQGNSA. The CDR3 reads CASSLFQGLNEKLFF. As DNA, the CDR3 is TGTGCCAGCAGCTTATTCCAGGGACTCAATGAAAAACTGTTTTTT.

The chain uses TRBV6-1 and TRBJ1-3; D gene unclear. The V and J ends lost 6 bases and 6 bases respectively, with 15 bases between them. This CDR3 is 14 amino acids long. CDR1 and CDR2 (germline): MNHNS, SASEGT. CDR3 coding DNA: TGTGCCAGCAGGACCTGGGCCTCGGAAAACACCATATATTTT. This sequence encodes CASRTWASENTIYF.

This clonotype has more than one count but fewer than ten. As DNA, the CDR3 is TGTGCCAGCAGTATCCTGCTAGCGGGAGGGCCCCATGAGCAGTTCTTC. Its protein is CASSILLAGGPHEQFF. The rearrangement uses TRBV28 and TRBJ2-1; 12 bases are a match to TRBD2. CDR3 length: 16 amino acids. CDR1 is MDHEN, CDR2 SYDVKM, per germline. Trimming at V came to 5 bases and at J to 8 bases, leaving 10 bases not matched to a gene.

For this clonotype: At one end, the junction sequence differs from germline, possibly due to a read error. V gene TRBV20-1 combines with J gene TRBJ2-3; D remains unclear. The CDR3 is made up of 11 amino acids. Germline V gives CDR1 DFQATT, CDR2 SNEGSKA (reference sequence). The chain's CDR3 is CSARESDTLYF. CDR3 DNA sequence: TGCAGTGCTAGAGAATCAGATACGCTGTATTTT.

The chain employs TRBV11-2 and TRBJ2-2; D remains ambiguous. V lost 0 bases and J lost 2, with 10 bases in between. CDR1 SGHAT and CDR2 FQNNGV come from the germline V gene. The length of the CDR3 is 16 residues. The CDR3 region is CASSLDFAVNTGELFF. The CDR3 DNA reads as TGTGCCAGCAGCTTAGATTTCGCGGTAAACACCGGGGAGCTGTTTTTT.

The gene calls are TRBV14 and TRBJ1-1, with D unclear. CDR1 SGHDN and CDR2 FVKESK come from the germline V gene. The CDR3 is 13 residues long. V lost 2 bases to trimming and J lost 3 bases, with 7 bases between them. The CDR3: CASSQLRHTEAFF. The CDR3 bases are TGTGCCAGCAGCCAATTACGGCACACTGAAGCTTTCTTT.

The J gene is TRBJ2-2, the V gene TRBV6-1; 11 positions agree with TRBD2. V gave up 6 bases and J gave up 5 bases; unmatched junction bases: 8. This CDR3 is built from 16 residues. The V gene's germline CDR1 is MNHNS and CDR2 SASEGT. CDR3 sequence (DNA): TGTGCCAGCAGGGGAACTAGCGGGAGAGTAACCGGGGAGCTGTTTTTT. Amino acid sequence: CASRGTSGRVTGELFF.

This clonotype was picked up many times. V usage is TRBV4-2 and J usage is TRBJ2-2, with D possibly matching TRBD2 (6 bases). The CDR3 has 19 residues. The V gene lost 1 base and the J gene lost 6 bases, with 24 bases spanning the gap. CDR1 is LGHNA and CDR2 is YNFKEQ in the germline V gene. This CDR3 is CASSQALVAGRINAGELFF. The DNA of the CDR3 is TGTGCCAGCAGCCAAGCATTAGTAGCAGGGAGGATAAATGCCGGGGAGCTGTTTTTT.

The chain uses TRBV29-1 and TRBJ2-1, with no clear D. Per the germline V gene, CDR1 is SQVTM and CDR2 is ANQGSEA. V gave up 2 bases and J gave up 2 bases, with 4 bases separating them. The CDR3 loop spans 12 amino acids. CDR3 DNA: TGCAGCGTTGAAAGGGCCTACAATGAGCAGTTCTTC. Its translation is CSVERAYNEQFF.

There are a few counts of this clonotype. The chain joins TRBV29-1 to TRBJ2-4, with a weak D call TRBD1 (8 bases). Germline V gene lookup returns CDR1 SQVTM and CDR2 ANQGSEA. The CDR3 is 14 residues long. Deletions cut 6 bases from V and 6 bases from J, with 18 bases between. The DNA for the CDR3 is TGCAGCGTCCGCCCGGACAGGGAGGGAAACATTCAGTACTTC. Translated: CSVRPDREGNIQYF.